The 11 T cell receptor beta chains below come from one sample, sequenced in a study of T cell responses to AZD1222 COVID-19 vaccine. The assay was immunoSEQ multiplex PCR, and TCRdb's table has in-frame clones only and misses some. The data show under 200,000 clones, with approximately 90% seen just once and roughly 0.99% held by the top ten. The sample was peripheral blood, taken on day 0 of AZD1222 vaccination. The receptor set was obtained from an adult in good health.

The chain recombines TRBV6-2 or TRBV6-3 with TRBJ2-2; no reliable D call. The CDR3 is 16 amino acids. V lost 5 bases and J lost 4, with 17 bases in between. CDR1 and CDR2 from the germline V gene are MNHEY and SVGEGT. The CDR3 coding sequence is TGTGCCAGCAGTCGGACGGACGATTTTCCCACCGGGGAGCTGTTTTTT. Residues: CASSRTDDFPTGELFF.

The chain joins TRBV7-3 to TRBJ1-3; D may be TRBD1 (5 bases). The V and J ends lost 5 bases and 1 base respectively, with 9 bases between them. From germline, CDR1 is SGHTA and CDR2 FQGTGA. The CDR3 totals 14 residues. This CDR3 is CASSQDKSGNTIYF. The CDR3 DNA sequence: TGTGCCAGCAGCCAGGACAAATCTGGAAACACCATATATTTT.

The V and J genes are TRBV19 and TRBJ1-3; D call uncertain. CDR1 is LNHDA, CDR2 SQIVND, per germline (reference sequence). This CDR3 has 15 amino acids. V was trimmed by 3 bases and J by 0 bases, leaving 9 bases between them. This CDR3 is CASSIAASSGNTIYF. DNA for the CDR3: TGTGCCAGTAGTATTGCGGCATCCTCTGGAAACACCATATATTTT.

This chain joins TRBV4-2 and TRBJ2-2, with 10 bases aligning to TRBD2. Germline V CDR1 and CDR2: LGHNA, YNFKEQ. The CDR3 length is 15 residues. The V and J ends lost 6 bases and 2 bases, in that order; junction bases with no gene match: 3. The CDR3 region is CASRKLAGNTGELFF. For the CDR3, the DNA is TGTGCCAGCAGGAAACTAGCGGGAAACACCGGGGAGCTGTTTTTT.

The CDR3 nucleotides read TGTGCCAGCAGTCCGGGACTAGCGGGAGAGGTTCCCCTCCTAGCCAAAAACATTCAGTACTTC. It translates to CASSPGLAGEVPLLAKNIQYF. The gene calls are TRBV3-1 (or the pseudogene TRBV3-2) and TRBJ2-4, with TRBD2 matching over 14 bases. The CDR3 is 21 residues long. The J segment lost 0 bases and the V segment lost 6 bases, leaving 16 bases of the junction unmatched. CDR1 and CDR2 (germline): LGHDT, YNNKEL (reference sequence).

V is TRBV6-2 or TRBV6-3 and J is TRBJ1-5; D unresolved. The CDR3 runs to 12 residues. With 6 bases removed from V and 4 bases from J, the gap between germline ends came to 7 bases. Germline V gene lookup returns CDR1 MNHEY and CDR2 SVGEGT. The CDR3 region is CASSRRNQPQHF. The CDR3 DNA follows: TGTGCCAGCAGCCGGAGGAATCAGCCCCAGCATTTT.

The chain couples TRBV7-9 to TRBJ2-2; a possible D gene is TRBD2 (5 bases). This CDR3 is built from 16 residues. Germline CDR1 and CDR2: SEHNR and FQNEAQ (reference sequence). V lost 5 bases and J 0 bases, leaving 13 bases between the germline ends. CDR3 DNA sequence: TGTGCCAGCAGCACACTTGCGCGGGCGAACACCGGGGAGCTGTTTTTT. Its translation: CASSTLARANTGELFF.

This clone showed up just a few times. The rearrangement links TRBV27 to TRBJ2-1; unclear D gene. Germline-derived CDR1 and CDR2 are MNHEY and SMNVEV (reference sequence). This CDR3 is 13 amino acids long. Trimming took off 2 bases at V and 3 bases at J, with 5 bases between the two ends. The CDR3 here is CASSLGNYNEQFF. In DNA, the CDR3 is TGTGCCAGCAGTTTAGGGAACTACAATGAGCAGTTCTTC.

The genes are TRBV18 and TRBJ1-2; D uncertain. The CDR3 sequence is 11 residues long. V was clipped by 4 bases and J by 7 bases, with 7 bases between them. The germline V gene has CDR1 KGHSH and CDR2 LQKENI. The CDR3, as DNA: TGTGCCAGCTCACTCTCGACTGGCTACACCTTC. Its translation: CASSLSTGYTF. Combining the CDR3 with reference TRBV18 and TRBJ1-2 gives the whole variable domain NAGVMQNPRHLVRRRGQEARLRCSPMKGHSHVYWYRQLPEEGLKFMVYLQKENIIDESGMPKERFSAEFPKEGPSILRIQQVVRGDSAAYFCASSLSTGYTFGSGTRLTVV.

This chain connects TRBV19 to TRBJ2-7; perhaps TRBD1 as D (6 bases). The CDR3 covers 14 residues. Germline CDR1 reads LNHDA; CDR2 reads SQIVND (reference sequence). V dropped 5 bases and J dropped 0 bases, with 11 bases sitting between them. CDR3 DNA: TGTGCCAGTAGTTTAGGACAGTACTCCTACGAGCAGTACTTC. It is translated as CASSLGQYSYEQYF.

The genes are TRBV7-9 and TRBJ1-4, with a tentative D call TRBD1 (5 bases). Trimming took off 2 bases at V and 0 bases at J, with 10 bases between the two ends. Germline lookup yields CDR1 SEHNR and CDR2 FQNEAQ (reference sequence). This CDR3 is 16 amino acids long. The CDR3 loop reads CASSLHGAATNEKLFF. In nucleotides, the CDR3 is TGTGCCAGCAGCTTACACGGGGCAGCAACTAATGAAAAACTGTTTTTT.